The present T cell receptor beta chain was sequenced within a study of blood T cell repertoires in COVID-19. Whole-study context: PBMCs, B-cell-depleted T cells, or T cells were the source of the cDNA or gDNA that made up the material.

CDR3 size: 16 residues. CDR1 and CDR2 (germline): MNHEY, SVGEGT. V lost 0 bases to trimming and J lost 2 bases, with 11 bases between them. Original data processing: Estimation of nucleated cell counts was performed using reference gene primer amplification. Clones were read by immunoSEQ multiplex PCR, and TCRdb kept only the in-frame ones, dropping some. V, J and clone size derive from that table, while D and trimming were established from the DNA sequence. The sample shows more than 200,000 clones, around 80% of them seen only once. The rearrangement links TRBV6-2 or TRBV6-3 to TRBJ1-5, with TRBD1 as a possible D gene (5 bases). The sequence came from a woman aged 40-49 years with active or convalescent COVID-19. Specimen: peripheral blood. DNA for the CDR3: TGTGCCAGCAGTTACTCTTCGCCGGGGGGCAATCAGCCCCAGCATTTT. Translated, it gives CASSYSSPGGNQPQHF.